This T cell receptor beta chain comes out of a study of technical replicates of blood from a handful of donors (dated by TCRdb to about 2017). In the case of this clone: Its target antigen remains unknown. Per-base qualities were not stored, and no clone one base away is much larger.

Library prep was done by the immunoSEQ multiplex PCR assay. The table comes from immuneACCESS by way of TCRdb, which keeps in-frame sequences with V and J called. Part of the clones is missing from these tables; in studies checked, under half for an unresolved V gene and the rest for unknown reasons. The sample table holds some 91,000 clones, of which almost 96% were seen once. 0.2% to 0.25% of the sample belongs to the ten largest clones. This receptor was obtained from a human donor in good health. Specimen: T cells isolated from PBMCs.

The bases read TGTGCCAGCAGTGACCCTAGGAACAATGAGCAGTTCTTC. Its protein product is CASSDPRNNEQFF. The receptor chain draws on TRBV6-1 and TRBJ2-1, with the D gene not clear enough to name. Reading the germline V gene gives CDR1 MNHNS and CDR2 SASEGT. V is reduced by 3 bases and J by 5 bases, leaving a spacing of 8 bases between them. Its CDR3 holds 13 amino acids, cysteine through phenylalanine. Only the CDR3 portion is preserved as DNA: 39 bases, with reading frame beginning at the first base.